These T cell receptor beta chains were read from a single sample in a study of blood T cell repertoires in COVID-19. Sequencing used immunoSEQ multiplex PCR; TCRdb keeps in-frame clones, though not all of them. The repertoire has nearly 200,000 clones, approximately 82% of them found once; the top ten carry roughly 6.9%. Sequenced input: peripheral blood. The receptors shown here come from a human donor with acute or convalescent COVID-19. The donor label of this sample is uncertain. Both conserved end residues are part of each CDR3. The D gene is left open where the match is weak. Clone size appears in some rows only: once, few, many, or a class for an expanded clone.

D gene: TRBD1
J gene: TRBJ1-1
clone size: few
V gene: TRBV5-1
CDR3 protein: CASTTGATTMNTEAFF
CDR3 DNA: TGCGCCAGCACGACAGGGGCAACAACAATGAACACTGAAGCTTTCTTT

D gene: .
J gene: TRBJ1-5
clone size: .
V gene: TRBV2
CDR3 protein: CASSVQRSNQPQHF
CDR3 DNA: TGTGCCAGCAGTGTTCAGCGCAGCAATCAGCCCCAGCATTTT

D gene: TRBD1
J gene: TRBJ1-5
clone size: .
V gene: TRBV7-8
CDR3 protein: CASSYGQGGNQPQHF
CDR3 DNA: TGTGCCAGCAGCTACGGGCAGGGGGGCAATCAGCCCCAGCATTTT

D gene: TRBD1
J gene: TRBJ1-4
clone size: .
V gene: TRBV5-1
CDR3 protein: CASSSSGTGGEKLFF
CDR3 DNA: TGCGCCAGCAGCTCCTCCGGGACAGGTGGGGAAAAACTGTTTTTT

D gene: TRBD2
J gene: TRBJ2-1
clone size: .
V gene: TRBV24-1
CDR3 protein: CATSPSGYNEQFF
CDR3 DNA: TGTGCCACCAGTCCTAGCGGATACAATGAGCAGTTCTTC

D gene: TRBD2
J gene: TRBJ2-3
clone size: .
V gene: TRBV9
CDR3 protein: CASSVSGRGTDTQYF
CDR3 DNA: TGTGCCAGCAGCGTTAGCGGGAGGGGCACAGATACGCAGTATTTT

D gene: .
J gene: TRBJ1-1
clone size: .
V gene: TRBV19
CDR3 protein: CASSPTPGTIPPEAFF
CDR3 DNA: TGTGCCAGTAGTCCCACCCCAGGGACAATCCCCCCTGAAGCTTTCTTT

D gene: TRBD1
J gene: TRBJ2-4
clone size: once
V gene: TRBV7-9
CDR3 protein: CASSPSTGVVKNIQYF
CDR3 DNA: TGTGCCAGCAGCCCAAGCACAGGGGTGGTCAAAAACATTCAGTACTTC

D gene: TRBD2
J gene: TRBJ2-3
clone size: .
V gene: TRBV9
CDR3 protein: CASSVGSLAGGTDTQYF
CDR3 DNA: TGTGCCAGCAGCGTAGGGTCATTGGCGGGAGGGACAGATACGCAGTATTTT

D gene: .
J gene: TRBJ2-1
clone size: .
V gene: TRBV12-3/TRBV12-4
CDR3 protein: CASSYSPGEQFF
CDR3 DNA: TGTGCCAGCAGCTACTCTCCTGGTGAGCAGTTCTTC

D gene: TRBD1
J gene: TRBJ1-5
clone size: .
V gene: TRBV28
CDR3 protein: CASSLPGQPNRFNNQPQHF
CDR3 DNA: TGTGCCAGCAGCCTCCCGGGACAGCCCAACCGGTTTAACAATCAGCCCCAGCATTTT

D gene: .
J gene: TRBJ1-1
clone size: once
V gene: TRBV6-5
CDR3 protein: CASSPSGTEAFF
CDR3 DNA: TGTGCCAGCAGCCCAAGCGGGACTGAAGCTTTCTTT

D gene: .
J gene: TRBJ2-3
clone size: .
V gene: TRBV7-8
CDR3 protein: CASSPAGTPDTQYF
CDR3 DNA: TGTGCCAGCAGCCCCGCCGGGACACCAGATACGCAGTATTTT

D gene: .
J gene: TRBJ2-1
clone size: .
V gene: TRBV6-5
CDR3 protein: CASSYRRVGEQFF
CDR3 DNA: TGTGCCAGCAGTTACCGGAGGGTGGGTGAGCAGTTCTTC

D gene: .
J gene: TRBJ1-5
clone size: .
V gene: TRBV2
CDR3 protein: CASSRQSSNQPQHF
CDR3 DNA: TGTGCCAGCAGCCGACAGAGTAGCAATCAGCCCCAGCATTTT

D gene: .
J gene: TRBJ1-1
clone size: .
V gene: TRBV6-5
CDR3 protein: CASSPRVIGDTEAFF
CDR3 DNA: TGTGCCAGCAGTCCCCGGGTCATAGGGGACACTGAAGCTTTCTTT